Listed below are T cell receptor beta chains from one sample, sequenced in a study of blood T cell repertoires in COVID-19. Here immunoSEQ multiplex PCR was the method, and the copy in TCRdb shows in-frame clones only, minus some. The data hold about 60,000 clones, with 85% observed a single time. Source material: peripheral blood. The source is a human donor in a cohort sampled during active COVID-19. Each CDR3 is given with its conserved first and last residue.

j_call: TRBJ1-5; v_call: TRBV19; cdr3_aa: CASSMRQPNQPQHF
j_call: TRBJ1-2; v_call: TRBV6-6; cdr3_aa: CATAGGDYGYTF
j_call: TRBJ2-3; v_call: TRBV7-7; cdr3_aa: CASSPRGGADTQYF
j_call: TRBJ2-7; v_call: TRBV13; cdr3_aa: CASSLRTGADYEQYF
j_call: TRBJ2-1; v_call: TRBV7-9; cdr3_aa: CASIPGGGSDNEQFF
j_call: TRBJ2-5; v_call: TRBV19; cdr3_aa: CASSIARFSQETQYF
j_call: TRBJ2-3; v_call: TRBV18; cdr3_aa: CASSPGLNTDTQYF
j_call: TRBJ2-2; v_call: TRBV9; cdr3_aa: CASSVARGGRGGELFF
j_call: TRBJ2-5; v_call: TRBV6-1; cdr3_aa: CASSEDPSETQYF
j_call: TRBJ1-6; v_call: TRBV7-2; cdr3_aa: CASSPHAGQGGSPLHF
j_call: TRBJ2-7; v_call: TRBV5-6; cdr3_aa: CASSPYGTAEQYF
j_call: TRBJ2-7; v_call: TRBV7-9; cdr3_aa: CASSAGGGEQYF
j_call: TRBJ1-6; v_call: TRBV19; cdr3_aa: CASTTGRSPLHF
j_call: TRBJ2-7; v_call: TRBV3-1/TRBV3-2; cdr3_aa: CASSRWDSRGYEQYF
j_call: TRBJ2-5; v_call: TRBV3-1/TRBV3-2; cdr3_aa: CASSQRPDRGPETQYF
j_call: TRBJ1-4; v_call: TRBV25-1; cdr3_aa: CASSESGRGLEKLFF
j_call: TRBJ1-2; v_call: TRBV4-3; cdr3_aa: CASSQDRQDGYTF
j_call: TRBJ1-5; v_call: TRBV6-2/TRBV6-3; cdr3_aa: CASSYSGLGNQPQHF
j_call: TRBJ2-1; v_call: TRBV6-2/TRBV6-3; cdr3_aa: CASSRTGVENEQFF
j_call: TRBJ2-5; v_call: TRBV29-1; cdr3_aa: CSAWPGQGQETQYF
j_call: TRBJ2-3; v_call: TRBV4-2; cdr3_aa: CASSQELPGETTDTQYF
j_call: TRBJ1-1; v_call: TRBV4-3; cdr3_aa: CASSPQWRDRLNTEAFF
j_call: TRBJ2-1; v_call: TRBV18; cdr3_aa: CASSPLAGGLNEQFF
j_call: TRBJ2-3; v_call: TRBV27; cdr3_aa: CASRLSGGNLRDTQYF
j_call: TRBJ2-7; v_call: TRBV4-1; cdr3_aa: CASSQPPYPPTYEQYF
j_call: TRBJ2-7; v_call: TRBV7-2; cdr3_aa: CASSLNPGTNYEQYF
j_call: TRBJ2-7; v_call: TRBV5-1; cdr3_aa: CASRDRDYEQYF
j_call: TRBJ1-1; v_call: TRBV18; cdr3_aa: CASSPGTPEAFF
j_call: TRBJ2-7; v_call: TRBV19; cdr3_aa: CASSIGQGDSYEQYF
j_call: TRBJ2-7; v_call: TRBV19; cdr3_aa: CASSTAGTGPYEQYF
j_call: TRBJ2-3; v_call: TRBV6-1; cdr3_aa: CASSDIGLAGDTQYF
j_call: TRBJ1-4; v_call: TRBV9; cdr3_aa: CASSSFTGGTNEKLFF
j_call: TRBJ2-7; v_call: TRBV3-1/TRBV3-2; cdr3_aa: CASGTGDYEQYF
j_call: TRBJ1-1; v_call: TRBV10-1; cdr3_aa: CASSAKPGQGAEAFF
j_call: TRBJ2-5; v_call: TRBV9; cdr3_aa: CASSVGLAGAGAQYF
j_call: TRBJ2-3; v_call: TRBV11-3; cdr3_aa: CASSLGSGGSTDTQYF
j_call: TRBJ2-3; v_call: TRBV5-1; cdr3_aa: CASSPQGGTSGGTDTQYF
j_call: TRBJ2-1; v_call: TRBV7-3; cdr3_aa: CASSSGTGAHEQFF
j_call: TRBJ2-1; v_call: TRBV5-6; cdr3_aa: CASRIWGLLSSYNEQFF
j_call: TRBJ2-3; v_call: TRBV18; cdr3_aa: CASSTSGGDTDTQYF
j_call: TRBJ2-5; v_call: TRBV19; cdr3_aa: CASSRLTTSGGTVETQYF
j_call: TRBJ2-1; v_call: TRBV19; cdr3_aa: CASSIEEGYPYNEQFF
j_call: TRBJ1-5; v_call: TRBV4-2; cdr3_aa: CASSQDAQGGRNQPQHF
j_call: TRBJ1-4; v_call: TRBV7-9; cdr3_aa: CASSLVSGHEKLFF
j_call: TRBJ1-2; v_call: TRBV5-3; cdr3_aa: CARTGGSVSSGPQYGYTF
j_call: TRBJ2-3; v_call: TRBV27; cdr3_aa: CARRGLEKDTQYF
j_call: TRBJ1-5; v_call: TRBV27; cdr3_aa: CASSLWGHQPQHF
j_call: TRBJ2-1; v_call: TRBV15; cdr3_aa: CATSRGLAMNNEQFF
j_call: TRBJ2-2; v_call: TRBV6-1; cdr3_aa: CASREAGGGTGELFF
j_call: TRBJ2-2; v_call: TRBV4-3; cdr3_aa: CASSQEREAPNTGELFF
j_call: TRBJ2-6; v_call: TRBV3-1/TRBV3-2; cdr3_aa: CASSQDRSGYGANVLTF
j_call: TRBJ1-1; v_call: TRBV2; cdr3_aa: CASSTRGNTEAFF
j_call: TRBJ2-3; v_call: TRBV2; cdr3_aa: CASSEPDSSGILEATDTQYF
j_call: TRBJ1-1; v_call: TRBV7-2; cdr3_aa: CASSLASWILTVNTEAFF
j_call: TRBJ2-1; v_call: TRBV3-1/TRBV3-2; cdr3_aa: CASSLHTGTSGLGEQFF
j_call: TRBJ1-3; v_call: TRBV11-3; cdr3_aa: CASSPGRENTIYF
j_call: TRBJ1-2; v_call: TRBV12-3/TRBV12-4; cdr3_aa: CASNHRGNYGYTF
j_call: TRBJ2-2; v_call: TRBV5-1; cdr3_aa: CASSPDSEGTGELFF
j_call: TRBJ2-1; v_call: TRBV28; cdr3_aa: CASSFSRGGSEQFF